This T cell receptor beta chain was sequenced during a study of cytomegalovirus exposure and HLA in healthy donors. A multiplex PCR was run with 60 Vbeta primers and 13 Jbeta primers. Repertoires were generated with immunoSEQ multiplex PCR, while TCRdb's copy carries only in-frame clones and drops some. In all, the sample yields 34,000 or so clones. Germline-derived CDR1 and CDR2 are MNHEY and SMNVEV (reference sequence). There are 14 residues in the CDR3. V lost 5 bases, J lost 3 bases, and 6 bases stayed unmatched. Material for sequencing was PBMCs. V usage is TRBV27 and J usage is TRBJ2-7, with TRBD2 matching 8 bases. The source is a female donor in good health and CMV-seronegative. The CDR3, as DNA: TGTGCCAGCAGTCCCCGCGGGGGGTTCTACGAGCAGTACTTC. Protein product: CASSPRGGFYEQYF.